This passage covers 17 T cell receptor beta chains from one sample sequenced in a study of cytomegalovirus exposure and HLA in healthy donors. The PCR had 60 Vbeta and 13 Jbeta primers. The protocol was immunoSEQ multiplex PCR, while the TCRdb copy is restricted to in-frame clones and leaves out a portion. The sample has about 190,000 clones; the top ten hold over 0.75%. Material: PBMCs. These receptors were collected from a woman in her 30s in good health and CMV-seropositive.

This chain joins TRBV6-6 and TRBJ1-5; 9 nucleotides match TRBD1. The CDR3 has 14 amino acids. In germline, CDR1 is MNHNY, CDR2 SVGAGI (reference sequence). V dropped 6 bases and J dropped 4; count of bases not matched to a gene: 4. CDR3 sequence reads: CASSFGQGNQPQHF. CDR3 nucleotides: TGTGCCAGCAGCTTTGGACAGGGGAATCAGCCCCAGCATTTT.

The CDR3 DNA is TGCGCCAGCAGCCAAGGTACTAGCGGGAGCTCCTACGAGCAGTACTTC. It encodes CASSQGTSGSSYEQYF. This rearrangement joins TRBV4-3 to TRBJ2-7; 11 positions match TRBD2. The V gene end was trimmed by 1 base and the J gene end by 0 bases; junction bases not matched to a gene: 2. The CDR3 contains 16 residues. Germline CDR1 is LGHNA and CDR2 is YSLEER.

The chain is built from TRBV7-9 and TRBJ2-7; 8 bases agree with TRBD1. Germline CDR1 and CDR2: SEHNR and FQNEAQ (reference sequence). V was pared by 2 bases and J by 5 bases, with 8 bases of the junction left unmatched. This CDR3 has 15 residues. The DNA of the CDR3 is TGTGCCAGCAGCTTATCCCCGGGACAGGAAAACGAGCAGTACTTC. It encodes CASSLSPGQENEQYF.

The J gene is TRBJ2-5, the V gene TRBV5-1; possible D gene TRBD2, 6 bases. Germline CDR1 reads SGHRS; CDR2 reads YFSETQ. There are 15 residues in the CDR3. V was pared by 3 bases and J by 2 bases, with 14 bases between. CDR3 sequence (DNA): TGCGCCAGCAGCTCCAGACAGCGGGCACAAGAGACCCAGTACTTC. Protein: CASSSRQRAQETQYF. Full variable domain (missing parts from reference TRBV5-1 and TRBJ2-5): KAGVTQTPRYLIKTRGQQVTLSCSPISGHRSVSWYQQTPGQGLQFLFEYFSETQRNKGNFPGRFSGRQFSNSRSEMNVSTLELGDSALYLCASSSRQRAQETQYFGPGTRLLVL.

The chain couples TRBV25-1 to TRBJ2-7; TRBD1 agrees at 11 bases. The CDR3 contains 16 residues. Germline V CDR1 and CDR2: MGHDK, SYGVNS. Trimming took 1 base from V and 5 from J; bases not matched to a gene: 7. The DNA of the CDR3 is TGTGCCAGCAGTGAATCGCCCGGGACAGGGGGTCACGAGCAGTACTTC. Translation gives CASSESPGTGGHEQYF.

This chain's CDR3 is CASSLGGLAGKTGELFF. In DNA, the CDR3 is TGTGCCAGCAGCTTGGGGGGACTAGCGGGGAAGACGGGGGAGCTGTTTTTT. The J gene is TRBJ2-2, the V gene TRBV5-4; 13 bases are a match to TRBD2. The trim removed 0 bases at V and 8 bases at J, leaving 7 bases unmatched. The CDR3 runs to 17 residues. Looked up from germline, CDR1 is SGHNT and CDR2 is YYREEE (reference sequence).

The rearrangement uses TRBV5-5 and TRBJ2-3; 10 bases map to TRBD1. V dropped 4 bases and J dropped 5; count of bases not matched to a gene: 7. The CDR3 consists of 15 residues. Germline V lookup: CDR1 SGHKS, CDR2 YYEKEE (reference sequence). DNA of the CDR3: TGTGCCAGCAGCCCTCGACAGGGGGCGCAAGATACGCAGTATTTT. Translation gives CASSPRQGAQDTQYF.

This chain joins TRBV6-5 and TRBJ1-6; D gene unclear. Germline values: CDR1 MNHEY, CDR2 SVGAGI. This CDR3 comprises 13 residues. Trimming cost V 0 bases and J 11 bases, with 8 bases left between them. CDR3 in DNA: TGTGCCAGCAGTTACTCGCTGAGGGCACCCCTCCACTTT. Residues: CASSYSLRAPLHF.

This CDR3 is CASRMDRNYGYTF. Written as DNA, the CDR3 is TGTGCCAGCAGAATGGACAGGAACTATGGCTACACCTTC. The chain recombines TRBV6-5 with TRBJ1-2, with TRBD1 matching 7 bases. The CDR3 is made up of 13 amino acids. CDR1 is MNHEY and CDR2 is SVGAGI in the germline V gene. J was trimmed by 2 bases and V by 6 bases; bases with no gene match: 3.

The chain uses TRBV6-5 and TRBJ2-3; 8 bases agree with TRBD2. CDR3 length: 14 amino acids. The germline CDR1 and CDR2 sequences are MNHEY and SVGAGI. J was trimmed by 4 bases and V by 6 bases; bases with no gene match: 6. The CDR3 sequence: CASRDSGISDTQYF. The CDR3 coding sequence is TGTGCCAGCAGGGATAGCGGGATATCAGATACGCAGTATTTT.

V usage is TRBV5-1 and J usage is TRBJ2-5, with 13 bases that match TRBD2. This CDR3 is built from 17 residues. The V gene's germline CDR1 is SGHRS and CDR2 YFSETQ. The junction had 8 bases not matched to a gene; V was cut back by 0 bases and J by 6 bases. The CDR3 protein is CASSLGLAGGLVKTQYF. CDR3 sequence (DNA): TGCGCCAGCAGCTTGGGACTAGCGGGGGGCTTGGTAAAGACCCAGTACTTC.

The chain links TRBV4-1 to TRBJ1-5; 11 nucleotides match TRBD1. Germline V gene data show CDR1 as MGHRA and CDR2 as YSYEKL. The CDR3 contains 19 residues. Trimming cost V 0 bases and J 5 bases; bases outside gene matches: 12. CDR3 sequence (DNA): TGCGCCAGCAGCCAAGATCGGATGGGACAGGGGGGATCTGATCAGCCCCAGCATTTT. Its protein is CASSQDRMGQGGSDQPQHF.

V gene TRBV9 combines with J gene TRBJ2-3; 8 bases fit TRBD2. Germline V gives CDR1 SGDLS, CDR2 YYNGEE. The V and J ends lost 0 bases and 0 bases, in that order; junction bases with no gene match: 0. This CDR3 has 15 amino acids. DNA for the CDR3: TGTGCCAGCAGCGTAGCTAGCGGGAGCACAGATACGCAGTATTTT. Amino acid sequence: CASSVASGSTDTQYF.

CDR3 nucleotides: TGTGCCAGCAGCTCGGGGGCTAGCGGTTACAATGAGCAGTTCTTC. Protein sequence: CASSSGASGYNEQFF. J is TRBJ2-1 and V is TRBV11-2, with TRBD2 as a possible D gene (7 bases). The ends were cut back, 4 bases at V and 4 bases at J, with 14 bases in the middle. CDR1 and CDR2 (germline): SGHAT, FQNNGV. The CDR3 has 15 residues. Together with reference TRBV11-2 and TRBJ2-1, the CDR3 gives the full variable domain: EAGVAQSPRYKIIEKRQSVAFWCNPISGHATLYWYQQILGQGPKLLIQFQNNGVVDDSQLPKDRFSAERLKGVDSTLKIQPAKLEDSAVYLCASSSGASGYNEQFFGPGTRLTVL.

Concerning this clone: One junction end disagrees with the germline gene, perhaps due to a read error. The chain couples TRBV5-4 to TRBJ1-2, with 7 bases that match TRBD1. This CDR3 is built from 13 residues. CDR1 and CDR2 from the germline V gene are SGHNT and YYREEE (reference sequence). The CDR3 nucleotides are TGTGCCAGCAGAGAACAGGGGAGGTATGGCCACACCTTC. Amino acids: CASREQGRYGHTF.

This chain links TRBV6-1 with TRBJ1-4, with D possibly TRBD1 on 5 matching bases. Deletions cut 5 bases from V and 8 bases from J, with 12 bases between. The CDR3 loop spans 13 amino acids. Germline V gene data show CDR1 as MNHNS and CDR2 as SASEGT. In DNA, the CDR3 is TGTGCCAGCAGTTCAGGGTTTGGGGAAAAACTGTTTTTT. It specifies CASSSGFGEKLFF.

This chain uses TRBV5-1 with TRBJ2-2; D gene ambiguous. Trimming stripped 0 bases from V and 11 bases from J, with 14 bases between. The CDR3 has 14 residues. In germline, CDR1 is SGHRS, CDR2 YFSETQ. The CDR3 reads CASSLAVEFGELFF. CDR3 nucleotide sequence: TGCGCCAGCAGCTTGGCCGTGGAGTTCGGAGAGCTGTTTTTT.